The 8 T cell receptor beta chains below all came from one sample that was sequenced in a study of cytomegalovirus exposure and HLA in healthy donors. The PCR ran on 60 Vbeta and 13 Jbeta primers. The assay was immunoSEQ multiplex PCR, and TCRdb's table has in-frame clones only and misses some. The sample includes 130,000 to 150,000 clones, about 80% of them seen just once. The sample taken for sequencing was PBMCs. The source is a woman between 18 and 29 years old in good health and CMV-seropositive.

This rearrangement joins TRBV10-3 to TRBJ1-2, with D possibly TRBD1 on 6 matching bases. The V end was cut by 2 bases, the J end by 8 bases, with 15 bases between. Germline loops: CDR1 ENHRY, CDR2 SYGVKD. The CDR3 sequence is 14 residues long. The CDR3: CAISEGQSVGGYTF. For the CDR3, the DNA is TGTGCCATCAGTGAGGGACAGTCAGTTGGCGGCTACACCTTC.

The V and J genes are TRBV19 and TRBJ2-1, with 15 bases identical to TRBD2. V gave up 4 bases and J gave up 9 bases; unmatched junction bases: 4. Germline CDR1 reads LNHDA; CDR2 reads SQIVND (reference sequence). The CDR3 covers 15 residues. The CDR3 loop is CASSTRTSGGAEQFF. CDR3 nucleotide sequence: TGTGCCAGTAGTACTCGGACTAGCGGGGGGGCTGAGCAGTTCTTC.

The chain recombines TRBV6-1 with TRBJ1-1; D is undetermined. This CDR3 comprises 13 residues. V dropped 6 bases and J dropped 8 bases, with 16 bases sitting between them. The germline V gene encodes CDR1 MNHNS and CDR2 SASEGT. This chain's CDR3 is CASSAGTTHEAFF. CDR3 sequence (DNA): TGTGCCAGCAGCGCGGGTACGACTCACGAAGCTTTCTTT.

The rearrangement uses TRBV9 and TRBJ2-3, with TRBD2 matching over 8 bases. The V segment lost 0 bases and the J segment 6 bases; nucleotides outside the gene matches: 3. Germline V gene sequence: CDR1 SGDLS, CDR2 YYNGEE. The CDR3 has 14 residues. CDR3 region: CASSVELAGDTQYF. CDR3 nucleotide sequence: TGTGCCAGCAGCGTAGAGTTAGCGGGGGATACGCAGTATTTT. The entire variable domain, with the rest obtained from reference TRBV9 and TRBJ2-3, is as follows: DSGVTQTPKHLITATGQRVTLRCSPRSGDLSVYWYQQSLDQGLQFLIQYYNGEERAKGNILERFSAQQFPDLHSELNLSSLELGDSALYFCASSVELAGDTQYFGPGTRLTVL.

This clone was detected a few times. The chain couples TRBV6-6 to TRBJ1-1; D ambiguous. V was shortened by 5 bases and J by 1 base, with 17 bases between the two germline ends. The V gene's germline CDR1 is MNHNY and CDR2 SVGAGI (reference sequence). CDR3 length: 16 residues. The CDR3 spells CASSNPTAVRNTEAFF. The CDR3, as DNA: TGTGCCAGCAGTAATCCCACCGCAGTTCGGAACACTGAAGCTTTCTTT.

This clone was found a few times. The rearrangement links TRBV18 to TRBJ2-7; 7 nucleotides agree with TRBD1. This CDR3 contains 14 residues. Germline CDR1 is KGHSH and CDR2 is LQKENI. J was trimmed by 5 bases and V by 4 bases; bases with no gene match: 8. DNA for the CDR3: TGTGCCAGCTCACAGGGACAGCAACGTCACGAGCAGTACTTC. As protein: CASSQGQQRHEQYF.

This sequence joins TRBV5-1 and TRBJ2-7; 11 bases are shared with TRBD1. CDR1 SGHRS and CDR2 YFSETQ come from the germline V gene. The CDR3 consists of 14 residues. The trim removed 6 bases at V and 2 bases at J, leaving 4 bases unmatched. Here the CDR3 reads CASNLGQGAYEQYF. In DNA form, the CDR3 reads TGCGCCAGCAATTTGGGACAGGGGGCCTACGAGCAGTACTTC.

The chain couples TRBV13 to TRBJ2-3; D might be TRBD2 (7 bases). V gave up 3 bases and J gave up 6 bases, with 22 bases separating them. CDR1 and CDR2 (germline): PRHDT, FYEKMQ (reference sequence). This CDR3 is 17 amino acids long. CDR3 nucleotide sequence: TGTGCCAGCAGCTTTCTAACGCGGGGGCGAACAGGGGATACGCAGTATTTT. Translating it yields CASSFLTRGRTGDTQYF.